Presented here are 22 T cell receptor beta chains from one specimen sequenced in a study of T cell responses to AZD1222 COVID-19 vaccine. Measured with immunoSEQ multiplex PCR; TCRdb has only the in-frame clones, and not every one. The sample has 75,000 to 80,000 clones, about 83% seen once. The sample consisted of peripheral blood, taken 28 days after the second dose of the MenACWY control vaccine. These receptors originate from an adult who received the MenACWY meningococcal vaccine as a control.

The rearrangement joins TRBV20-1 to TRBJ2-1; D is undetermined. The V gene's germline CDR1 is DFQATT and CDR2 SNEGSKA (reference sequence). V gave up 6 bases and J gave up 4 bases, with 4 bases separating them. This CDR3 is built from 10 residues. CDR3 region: CSAHYNEQFF. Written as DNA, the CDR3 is TGCAGTGCCCATTACAATGAGCAGTTCTTC.

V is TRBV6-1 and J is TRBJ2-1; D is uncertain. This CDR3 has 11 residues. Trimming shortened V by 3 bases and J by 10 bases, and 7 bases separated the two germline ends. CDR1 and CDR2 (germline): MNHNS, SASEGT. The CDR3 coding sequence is TGTGCCAGCAGTGACGGACCCGAGCAGTTCTTC. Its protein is CASSDGPEQFF.

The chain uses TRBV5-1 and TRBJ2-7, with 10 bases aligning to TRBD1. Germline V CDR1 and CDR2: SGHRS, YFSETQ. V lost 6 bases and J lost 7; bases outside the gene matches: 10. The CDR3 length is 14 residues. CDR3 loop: CASTPGAGQGEQYF. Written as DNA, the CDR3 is TGCGCCAGCACTCCAGGTGCGGGACAGGGGGAGCAGTACTTC.

For the CDR3, the DNA is TGCGCCAGCAATGTGGCCGGGGCGAACACCGGGGAGCTGTTTTTT. It encodes CASNVAGANTGELFF. The V and J genes are TRBV10-2 and TRBJ2-2; weak D call: TRBD2 (5 bases). Trimming took 7 bases from V and 0 from J, leaving 12 bases between them. From germline, CDR1 is WSHSY and CDR2 SAAADI. The CDR3 runs to 15 residues.

The CDR3 nucleotides are TGCGCCAGCAGCCAGAGCCTCAGGGGAGAGGGTGGCTACACCTTC. Translated, it gives CASSQSLRGEGGYTF. The gene calls are TRBV4-3 and TRBJ1-2; a weak D match, TRBD1 (6 bases). Germline V gene lookup returns CDR1 LGHNA and CDR2 YSLEER. CDR3 size: 15 residues. V gave up 3 bases and J gave up 7 bases, with 18 bases separating them.

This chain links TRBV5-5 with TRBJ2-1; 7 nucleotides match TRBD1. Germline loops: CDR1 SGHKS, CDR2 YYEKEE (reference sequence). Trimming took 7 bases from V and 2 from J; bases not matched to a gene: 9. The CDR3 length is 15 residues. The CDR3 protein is CASDRGGETYNEQFF. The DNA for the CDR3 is TGTGCCAGCGACCGAGGGGGCGAGACCTACAATGAGCAGTTCTTC.

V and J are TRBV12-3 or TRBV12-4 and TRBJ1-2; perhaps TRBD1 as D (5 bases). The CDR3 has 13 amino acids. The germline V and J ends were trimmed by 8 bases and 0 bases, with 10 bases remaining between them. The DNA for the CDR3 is TGTGCCAGCGGACATGGGGCTAACTATGGCTACACCTTC. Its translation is CASGHGANYGYTF.

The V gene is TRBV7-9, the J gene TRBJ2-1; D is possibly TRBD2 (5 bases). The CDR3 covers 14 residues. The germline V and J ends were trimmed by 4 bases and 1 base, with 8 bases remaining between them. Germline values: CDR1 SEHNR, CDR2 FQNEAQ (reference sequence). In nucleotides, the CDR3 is TGTGCCAGCAGCTCGCCGGGGTCCTACAATGAGCAGTTCTTC. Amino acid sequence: CASSSPGSYNEQFF.

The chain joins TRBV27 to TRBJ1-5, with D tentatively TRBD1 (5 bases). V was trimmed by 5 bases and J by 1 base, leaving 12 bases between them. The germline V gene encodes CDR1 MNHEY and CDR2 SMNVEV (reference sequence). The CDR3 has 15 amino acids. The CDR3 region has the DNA TGTGCCAGCAGTCCTCAGGGACTGAGCAATCAGCCCCAGCATTTT. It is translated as CASSPQGLSNQPQHF.

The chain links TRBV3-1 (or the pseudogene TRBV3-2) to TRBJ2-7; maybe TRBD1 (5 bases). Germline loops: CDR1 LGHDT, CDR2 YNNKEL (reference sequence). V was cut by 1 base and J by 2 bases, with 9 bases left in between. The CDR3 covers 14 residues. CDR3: CASSQGRAAYEQYF. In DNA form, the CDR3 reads TGTGCCAGCAGCCAAGGCAGGGCAGCCTACGAGCAGTACTTC.

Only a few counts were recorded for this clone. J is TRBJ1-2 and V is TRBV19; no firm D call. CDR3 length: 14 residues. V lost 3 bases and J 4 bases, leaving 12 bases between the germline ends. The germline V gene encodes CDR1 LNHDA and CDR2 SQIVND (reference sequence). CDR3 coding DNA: TGTGCCAGTAGTATTTCTCGAGGAGGCTATGGCTACACCTTC. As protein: CASSISRGGYGYTF. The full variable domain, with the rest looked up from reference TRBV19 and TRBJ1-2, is DGGITQSPKYLFRKEGQNVTLSCEQNLNHDAMYWYRQDPGQGLRLIYYSQIVNDFQKGDIAEGYSVSREKKESFPLTVTSAQKNPTAFYLCASSISRGGYGYTFGSGTRLTVV.

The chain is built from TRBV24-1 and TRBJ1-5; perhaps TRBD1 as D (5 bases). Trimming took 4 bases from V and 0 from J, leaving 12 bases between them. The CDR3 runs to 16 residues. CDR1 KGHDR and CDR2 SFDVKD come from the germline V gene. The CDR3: CATSDDRAYSNQPQHF. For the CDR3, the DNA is TGTGCCACCAGTGACGACAGAGCCTATAGCAATCAGCCCCAGCATTTT.

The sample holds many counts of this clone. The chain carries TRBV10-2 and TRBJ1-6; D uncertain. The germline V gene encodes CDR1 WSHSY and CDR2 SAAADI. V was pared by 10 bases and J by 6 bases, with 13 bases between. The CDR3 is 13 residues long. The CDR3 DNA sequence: TGCGCCACCTCAGAAAACAGTAATTCACCCCTCCACTTT. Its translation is CATSENSNSPLHF.

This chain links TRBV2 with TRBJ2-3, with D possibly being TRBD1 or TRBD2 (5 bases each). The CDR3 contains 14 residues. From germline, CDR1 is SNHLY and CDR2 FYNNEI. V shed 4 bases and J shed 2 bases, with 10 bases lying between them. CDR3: CASSVGTFTDTQYF. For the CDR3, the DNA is TGTGCCAGCAGTGTTGGGACCTTCACAGATACGCAGTATTTT.

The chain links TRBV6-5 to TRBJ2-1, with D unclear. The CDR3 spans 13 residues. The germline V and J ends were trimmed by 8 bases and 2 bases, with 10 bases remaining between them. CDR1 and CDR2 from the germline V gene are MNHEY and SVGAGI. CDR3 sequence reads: CASRTDTYNEQFF. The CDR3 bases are TGTGCCAGCCGGACGGATACCTACAATGAGCAGTTCTTC.

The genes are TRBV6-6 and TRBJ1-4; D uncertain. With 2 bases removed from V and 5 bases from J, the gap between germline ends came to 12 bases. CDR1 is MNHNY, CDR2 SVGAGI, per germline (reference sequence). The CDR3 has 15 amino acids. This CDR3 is CASSYEANRNEKLFF. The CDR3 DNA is TGTGCCAGCAGTTACGAGGCAAATCGGAATGAAAAACTGTTTTTT.

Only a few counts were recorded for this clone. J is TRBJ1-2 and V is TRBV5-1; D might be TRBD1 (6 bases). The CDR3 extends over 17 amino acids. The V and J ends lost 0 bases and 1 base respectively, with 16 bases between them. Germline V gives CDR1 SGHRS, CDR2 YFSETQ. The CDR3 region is CASSLGRGPPFNYGYTF. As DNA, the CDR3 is TGCGCCAGCAGCTTGGGCAGGGGCCCCCCTTTTAACTATGGCTACACCTTC. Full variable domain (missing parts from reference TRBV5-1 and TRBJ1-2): KAGVTQTPRYLIKTRGQQVTLSCSPISGHRSVSWYQQTPGQGLQFLFEYFSETQRNKGNFPGRFSGRQFSNSRSEMNVSTLELGDSALYLCASSLGRGPPFNYGYTFGSGTRLTVV.

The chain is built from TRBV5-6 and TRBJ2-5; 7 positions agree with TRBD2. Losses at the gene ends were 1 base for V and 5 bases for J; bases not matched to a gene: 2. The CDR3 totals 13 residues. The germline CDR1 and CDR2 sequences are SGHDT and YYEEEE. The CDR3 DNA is TGTGCCAGCAGCTTGTGGACTAGGGAGACCCAGTACTTC. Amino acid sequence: CASSLWTRETQYF.

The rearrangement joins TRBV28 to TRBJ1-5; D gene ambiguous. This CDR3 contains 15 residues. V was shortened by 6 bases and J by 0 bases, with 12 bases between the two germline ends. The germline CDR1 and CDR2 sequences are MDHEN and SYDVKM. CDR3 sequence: CASRPSGSSNQPQHF. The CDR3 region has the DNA TGTGCCAGCAGACCATCCGGGAGTAGCAATCAGCCCCAGCATTTT.

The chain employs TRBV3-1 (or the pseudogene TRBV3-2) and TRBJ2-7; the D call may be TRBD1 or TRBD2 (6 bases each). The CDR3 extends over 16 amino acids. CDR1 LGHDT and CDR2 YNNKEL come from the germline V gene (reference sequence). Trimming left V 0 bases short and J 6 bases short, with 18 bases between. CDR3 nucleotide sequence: TGTGCCAGCAGCCAAGAGCCGGGGGCAAGGGGTCTCGAGCAGTACTTC. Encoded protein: CASSQEPGARGLEQYF.

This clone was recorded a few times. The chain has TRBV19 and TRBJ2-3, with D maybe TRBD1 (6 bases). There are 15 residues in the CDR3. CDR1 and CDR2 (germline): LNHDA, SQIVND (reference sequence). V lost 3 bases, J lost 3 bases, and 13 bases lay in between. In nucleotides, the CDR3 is TGTGCCAGTAGTATCGGACAGAGTACGACAGATACGCAGTATTTT. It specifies CASSIGQSTTDTQYF.

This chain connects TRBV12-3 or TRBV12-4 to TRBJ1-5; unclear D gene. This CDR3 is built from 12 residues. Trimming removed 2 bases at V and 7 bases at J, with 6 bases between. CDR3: CASSLPGQPQHF. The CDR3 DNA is TGTGCCAGCAGTTTACCCGGACAGCCCCAGCATTTT.